The 25 T cell receptor beta chains below come from one sample, sequenced in a study of blood T cells in healthy people across ages. Primed by a sample-barcoded 5' primer and a J-beta primer mix, a second PCR proceeded for roughly 6 to 12 cycles. TCRdb ran MiXCR on the 5' RACE reads and lists one entry per CDR3 protein. The sample has around 1.7 million distinct CDR3 sequences; 28% are singletons. The sequencing input was blood. These receptors were taken from a woman aged 25 to 39 in good health.

The chain links TRBV6-6 to TRBJ2-1; no reliable D call. Trimming removed 4 bases from V and 0 bases from J, with 13 bases in between. This CDR3 is 16 amino acids long. Germline CDR1 is MNHNY and CDR2 is SVGAGI (reference sequence). The CDR3 nucleotides read TGTGCCAGCAGTTGCAGAAGACGGAGCTCCTACAATGAGCAGTTCTTC. Its protein is CASSCRRRSSYNEQFF.

The chain has TRBV29-1 and TRBJ2-5, with D possibly being TRBD2 (5 bases). The J call could be wrong; TRBJ2-1 is a better fit for the DNA end. CDR1 and CDR2 from the germline V gene are SQVTM and ANQGSEA. This CDR3 comprises 14 residues. This chain's CDR3 is CSVGGRAGRETQFF. Written as DNA, the CDR3 is TGCAGCGTTGGTGGGCGGGCAGGACGAGAGACCCAGTTCTTC.

The chain employs TRBV11-2 and TRBJ2-3; D is ambiguous. CDR3 size: 14 residues. Trimming shortened V by 1 base and J by 10 bases, and 15 bases separated the two germline ends. Germline loops: CDR1 SGHAT, CDR2 FQNNGV. In DNA form, the CDR3 reads TGTGCCAGCAGCTTAGCGCAGGCCCCCCGTGCGCAGTATTTT. This encodes CASSLAQAPRAQYF.

This clonotype has a count of ten or more. The chain joins TRBV29-1 to TRBJ1-2, with 7 bases aligning to TRBD1. CDR1 is SQVTM, CDR2 ANQGSEA, per germline. This CDR3 contains 14 residues. The V gene end was trimmed by 4 bases and the J gene end by 6 bases; junction bases not matched to a gene: 11. In DNA form, the CDR3 reads TGCAGCGTTGGGACAGGAAGTTTTCAGGATGGCTACACCTTC. Its translation: CSVGTGSFQDGYTF.

This clonotype appeared a single time. V and J are TRBV4-1 and TRBJ2-1, with D perhaps TRBD2 (6 bases). The CDR3 runs 14 residues. V was clipped by 6 bases and J by 5 bases, with 14 bases between them. Per germline, CDR1 MGHRA and CDR2 YSYEKL. The CDR3 region has the DNA TGCGCCAGCAGGGGGCAGGGAGGAAACAATGAGCAGTTCTTC. It translates to CASRGQGGNNEQFF.

The gene calls are TRBV24-1 and TRBJ2-3, with a possible D match to TRBD1 (6 bases). Germline lookup yields CDR1 KGHDR and CDR2 SFDVKD. Between the trimmed V and J ends, which lost 3 bases and 5 bases, there was a span of 17 bases. The CDR3 totals 16 residues. The CDR3 protein is CATSDRRYRDEDTQYF. The CDR3 coding sequence is TGTGCCACCAGTGATAGGCGTTACAGGGACGAAGATACGCAGTATTTT.

For this clonotype: A much larger clone lies one base from this, so it may be a read error. V is TRBV4-1 and J is TRBJ2-5; the match to TRBD2 covers 8 bases. Matching the DNA end better, TRBJ2-7 makes the J call doubtful. The CDR3 covers 15 residues. Germline V gene lookup returns CDR1 MGHRA and CDR2 YSYEKL. Written as DNA, the CDR3 is TGCGCCAGCAGCAAAGCTGTAGCGGGGACATACGAGCAGTACTTC. Translation gives CASSKAVAGTYEQYF.

The genes are TRBV4-3 and TRBJ2-1; TRBD2 aligns across 13 bases. This CDR3 has 19 residues. Germline V gene sequence: CDR1 LGHNA, CDR2 YSLEER. Trimming removed 0 bases from V and 5 bases from J; junction bases left unmatched: 10. CDR3 region: CASSQDTPRLAGGNNEQFF. CDR3 in DNA: TGCGCCAGCAGCCAAGATACCCCCCGACTAGCGGGAGGAAACAATGAGCAGTTCTTC.

This clonotype was counted between two and nine times. The chain couples TRBV20-1 to TRBJ2-1; 8 bases align to TRBD2. J was trimmed by 6 bases and V by 1 base; bases with no gene match: 5. The V gene's germline CDR1 is DFQATT and CDR2 SNEGSKA (reference sequence). CDR3 length: 14 residues. Here the CDR3 DNA reads TGCAGTGCTAGAGTCCTAGCGGGTTTCAATGAGCAGTTCTTC. Amino acid sequence: CSARVLAGFNEQFF.

At least ten counts were recorded for this clonotype. V gene TRBV18 combines with J gene TRBJ2-5, with 7 bases matching TRBD2. The CDR3 has 15 residues. The junction had 9 bases not matched to a gene; V was cut back by 3 bases and J by 5 bases. CDR1 is KGHSH and CDR2 is LQKENI in the germline V gene. CDR3 amino acids: CASSPSIGEGETQYF. The CDR3, as DNA: TGTGCCAGCTCACCTTCGATCGGGGAGGGGGAGACCCAGTACTTC. Full variable domain (remainder filled in from reference TRBV18 and TRBJ2-5): NAGVMQNPRHLVRRRGQEARLRCSPMKGHSHVYWYRQLPEEGLKFMVYLQKENIIDESGMPKERFSAEFPKEGPSILRIQQVVRGDSAAYFCASSPSIGEGETQYFGPGTRLLVL.

The chain employs TRBV30 and TRBJ1-1, with D perhaps TRBD1 (5 bases). Germline V gene sequence: CDR1 GTSNPN, CDR2 SVGIG (reference sequence). The CDR3 contains 12 residues. V shed 3 bases and J shed 4 bases, with 9 bases lying between them. Here the CDR3 reads CAWRSRVTEAFF. The CDR3 DNA reads as TGTGCCTGGAGGAGCAGGGTCACTGAAGCTTTCTTT.

The chain joins TRBV5-1 to TRBJ2-5, with 8 positions matching TRBD1. The CDR3 is 15 residues long. V trimming: 4 bases; J trimming: 5 bases; junction bases outside the gene matches: 10. Germline CDR1 reads SGHRS; CDR2 reads YFSETQ. CDR3 sequence: CASSTRQGFGETQYF. As DNA, the CDR3 is TGCGCCAGCAGCACCAGACAGGGGTTCGGGGAGACCCAGTACTTC.

Concerning this clonotype itself: One end of the junction fails to match germline, which may point to a read error. The J gene is TRBJ2-6, the V gene TRBV5-1; D perhaps matches TRBD1 (5 bases). Germline V gene sequence: CDR1 SGHRS, CDR2 YFSETQ. The CDR3 length is 16 residues. CDR3 nucleotide sequence: TGCACCAGCAGCCCCCCAAGGGGCTCTGGGGCCAACGTCCTGACTTTC. It is translated as CTSSPPRGSGANVLTF.

This chain uses TRBV7-2 with TRBJ2-3; D ambiguous. Germline CDR1 SGHTA, CDR2 FQGNSA. Trimming pared 7 bases from V and 10 bases from J, leaving 18 bases between. This CDR3 is built from 13 residues. In nucleotides, the CDR3 is TGTGCCAGCAAGACTGTTAGCAGTGATTCGCAGTATTTT. This translates into CASKTVSSDSQYF.

The genes are TRBV5-6 and TRBJ2-1; perhaps TRBD2 as D (5 bases). In germline, CDR1 is SGHDT, CDR2 YYEEEE. The CDR3 consists of 14 residues. V lost 4 bases to trimming and J lost 10 bases, with 18 bases between them. The CDR3 region has the DNA TGTGCCAGCAGCCCGCGGGTAGGGCTAGGCGAGCAGTTCTTC. Amino acid sequence: CASSPRVGLGEQFF.

This clonotype has a handful of counts. Mismatch with germline at one junction end may stem from a read error. This chain uses TRBV7-7 with TRBJ2-1; the match to TRBD2 covers 8 bases. Germline CDR1 is SSHAT and CDR2 is FNYEAQ (reference sequence). CDR3 length: 18 residues. In DNA, the CDR3 is TGTTCCAGCAGCTTAGGACCCCGGGGGGGGAGCTCCTACAATGAGCAGTTCTTC. Translated: CSSSLGPRGGSSYNEQFF. Filled out from reference TRBV7-7 and TRBJ2-1, the complete variable domain reads GAGVSQSPRYKVTKRGQDVTLRCDPISSHATLYWYQQALGQGPEFLTYFNYEAQPDKSGLPSDRFSAERPEGSISTLTIQRTEQRDSAMYRCSSSLGPRGGSSYNEQFFGPGTRLTVL.

J is TRBJ2-1 and V is TRBV20-1; D unresolved. CDR1 and CDR2 from the germline V gene are DFQATT and SNEGSKA (reference sequence). Trimming pared 1 base from V and 13 bases from J, leaving 11 bases between. The CDR3 contains 11 residues. CDR3 coding DNA: TGCAGTGCTAGAGCCCCGGAGACCCAGTTCTTC. It is translated as CSARAPETQFF.

This clonotype was seen a few times. The chain couples TRBV6-5 to TRBJ1-1, with D possibly matching TRBD1 (5 bases). From germline, CDR1 is MNHEY and CDR2 SVGAGI. Trimming cost V 2 bases and J 3 bases, with 10 bases left between them. The CDR3 is 14 residues long. The CDR3 protein is CASSYGLGDTEAFF. The DNA for the CDR3 is TGTGCCAGCAGTTACGGCCTAGGGGACACTGAAGCTTTCTTT.

This clonotype turned up a few times. V is TRBV7-9 and J is TRBJ2-3, with 9 bases lining up with TRBD1. J lost 9 bases, V lost 6 bases, and 4 bases had no gene match. The CDR3 is made up of 12 amino acids. CDR1 and CDR2 from the germline V gene are SEHNR and FQNEAQ (reference sequence). Here the CDR3 reads CASRPDRGTQYF. DNA for the CDR3: TGTGCCAGCAGGCCAGACAGGGGGACGCAGTATTTT.

In this sample, this clonotype turned up a few times. The chain employs TRBV11-2 and TRBJ1-2; 7 bases line up with TRBD1. With V trimmed by 4 bases and J by 3 bases, 8 bases remained unmatched. Germline lookup yields CDR1 SGHAT and CDR2 FQNNGV. The CDR3 has 15 residues. CDR3 region: CASSYVSGGYYGYTF. CDR3 nucleotide sequence: TGTGCCAGCAGCTACGTTTCAGGGGGTTACTATGGCTACACCTTC.

J is TRBJ2-5 and V is TRBV20-1; D not certain. This CDR3 region has 15 residues. Trimming took 0 bases from V and 4 from J, leaving 15 bases between them. Germline V gene sequence: CDR1 DFQATT, CDR2 SNEGSKA (reference sequence). The CDR3 DNA is TGCAGTGCTAGAGATCCCCCGGCCGGAACAGAGACCCAGTACTTC. As protein: CSARDPPAGTETQYF.

This clonotype was picked up many times. J is TRBJ2-5 and V is TRBV9; TRBD1 matches at 8 bases. Germline values: CDR1 SGDLS, CDR2 YYNGEE. V shed 0 bases, J shed 2 bases, and the junction held 9 bases outside the gene matches. CDR3 length: 17 amino acids. For the CDR3, the DNA is TGTGCCAGCAGCGTAGGGACAGGGTTTGATCGACAAGAGACCCAGTACTTC. Translation: CASSVGTGFDRQETQYF.

This clonotype was detected a few times. V gene TRBV30 combines with J gene TRBJ1-6, with 7 bases aligning to TRBD1. V was pared by 4 bases and J by 10 bases, with 10 bases of the junction left unmatched. The CDR3 loop spans 14 amino acids. Germline CDR1 reads GTSNPN; CDR2 reads SVGIG (reference sequence). The CDR3 DNA sequence: TGTGCCTGGATGCGACAGGGTGGCGGGTCACCCCTCCACTTT. It specifies CAWMRQGGGSPLHF.

This chain joins TRBV7-2 and TRBJ1-4, with TRBD1 as a possible D gene (5 bases). Germline CDR1 SGHTA, CDR2 FQGNSA. This CDR3 contains 16 residues. V was shortened by 2 bases and J by 2 bases, with 12 bases between the two germline ends. CDR3 amino acids: CASSLWGGSTNEKLFF. As DNA, the CDR3 is TGTGCCAGCAGCTTATGGGGGGGTTCGACTAATGAAAAACTGTTTTTT.

DNA of the CDR3: TGCAGCGTTGAAGATGCGGCTAGCGGTTACAATGAGCAGTTCTTC. Its translation is CSVEDAASGYNEQFF. The rearrangement joins TRBV29-1 to TRBJ2-1; TRBD2 aligns across 7 bases. Germline V gives CDR1 SQVTM, CDR2 ANQGSEA. Germline trimming cut 0 bases from V and 4 bases from J; bases unmatched to any gene: 6. The CDR3 length is 15 residues.